The 18 T cell receptor beta chains given below trace back to one sample, sequenced in a study of shared clonotypes between healthy human individuals. Clones were sequenced by immunoSEQ multiplex PCR, and TCRdb holds only the in-frame ones, with some missing. The profile shows roughly 410,000 clones, 90% to 98% of them singletons. Material: memory CD8+ T cells sorted from blood. Subset: CD45RO+ cells pooled with CCR7-negative TemRA cells. The receptor set was obtained from a man younger than 40 in good health.

The chain uses TRBV10-2 and TRBJ1-1, with 8 nucleotides matching TRBD1. Germline-derived CDR1 and CDR2 are WSHSY and SAAADI. V lost 6 bases and J lost 11; bases outside the gene matches: 8. This CDR3 is 12 amino acids long. The CDR3 loop is CASRGTGLGAFF. The CDR3, as DNA: TGCGCCAGCAGAGGGACAGGTCTGGGCGCTTTCTTT.

The sample holds one count of this clone. The chain carries TRBV20-1 and TRBJ1-2, with a possible D match to TRBD1 (6 bases). The CDR3 has 11 residues. Germline CDR1 reads DFQATT; CDR2 reads SNEGSKA (reference sequence). Trimming removed 8 bases at V and 7 bases at J, with 14 bases between. The CDR3, as DNA: TGCAGTCTCGACGGCAGGGGTGGCTACACCTTC. Translation gives CSLDGRGGYTF.

The chain joins TRBV10-1 to TRBJ2-5, with D hard to call. CDR1 is WNHNN and CDR2 is SYGVQD in the germline V gene (reference sequence). The CDR3 loop spans 15 amino acids. CDR3 sequence reads: CAGTFDTLARETQYF. In DNA form, the CDR3 reads TGCGCAGGAACTTTCGACACCCTCGCAAGGGAGACCCAGTACTTC.

The rearrangement links TRBV7-2 to TRBJ2-1; TRBD2 agrees at 14 bases. Germline CDR1 reads SGHTA; CDR2 reads FQGNSA. V trimming: 4 bases; J trimming: 9 bases; junction bases outside the gene matches: 8. The CDR3 has 16 amino acids. In DNA, the CDR3 is TGTGCCAGCAGCTCACGAGCGACTAGCGGGAGGGGTGAGCAGTTCTTC. This encodes CASSSRATSGRGEQFF.

The chain has TRBV2 and TRBJ1-3; 7 positions agree with TRBD1. Per the germline V gene, CDR1 is SNHLY and CDR2 is FYNNEI. After removal of 6 bases from V and 1 base from J, the junction contained 12 bases not matched to a gene. This CDR3 is built from 17 residues. CDR3 in amino acids: CASSHRDSYSSGNTIYF. CDR3 DNA sequence: TGTGCCAGCAGCCACCGGGACAGCTACTCGTCTGGAAACACCATATATTTT.

This chain uses TRBV19 with TRBJ1-1; possible D gene TRBD1, 5 bases. CDR3 length equals 14 residues. The V end was cut by 3 bases, the J end by 4 bases, with 12 bases between. CDR1 is LNHDA, CDR2 SQIVND, per germline (reference sequence). The chain's CDR3 is CASSIGGTSTEAFF. CDR3 DNA: TGTGCCAGTAGTATTGGGGGGACGAGCACTGAAGCTTTCTTT.

This chain uses TRBV4-2 with TRBJ2-3, with 9 bases fitting TRBD2. V was pared by 0 bases and J by 14 bases, with 12 bases of the junction left unmatched. Germline assignment: CDR1 LGHNA and CDR2 YNFKEQ. The length of the CDR3 is 15 residues. The CDR3 DNA sequence: TGTGCCAGCAGCCAAGAATCGGGGCTAGCGGGAATTTGGTATTTT. This translates into CASSQESGLAGIWYF.

V usage is TRBV19 and J usage is TRBJ2-3; 7 nucleotides align to TRBD2. Unmatched junction bases numbered 8, after V lost 7 bases and J lost 1 base. The CDR3 runs 15 residues. The germline V gene encodes CDR1 LNHDA and CDR2 SQIVND (reference sequence). The CDR3 loop reads CASTRSLAGTDTQYF. The CDR3 nucleotides are TGTGCCAGTACCAGGAGTCTAGCGGGCACAGATACGCAGTATTTT.

The chain uses TRBV5-4 and TRBJ2-7, with D maybe TRBD1 (8 bases). V gave up 4 bases and J gave up 0 bases, with 17 bases separating them. The CDR3 sequence is 16 residues long. CDR1 is SGHNT and CDR2 is YYREEE in the germline V gene (reference sequence). For the CDR3, the DNA is TGTGCCAGCAGCCCCGGACAGGGAGGGGGCTCCTACGAGCAGTACTTC. As protein: CASSPGQGGGSYEQYF. Full variable domain (missing parts from reference TRBV5-4 and TRBJ2-7): ETGVTQSPTHLIKTRGQQVTLRCSSQSGHNTVSWYQQALGQGPQFIFQYYREEENGRGNFPPRFSGLQFPNYSSELNVNALELDDSALYLCASSPGQGGGSYEQYFGPGTRLTVT.

The rearrangement uses TRBV2 and TRBJ1-2; D might be TRBD1 (6 bases). Trimming removed 4 bases from V and 4 bases from J, with 10 bases in between. The CDR3 contains 13 residues. Germline CDR1 reads SNHLY; CDR2 reads FYNNEI. This CDR3 reads CASSAGAVYGYTF. The DNA of the CDR3 is TGTGCCAGCAGTGCAGGGGCGGTCTATGGCTACACCTTC. Looking up the rest from reference TRBV2 and TRBJ1-2 gives the full variable domain: EPEVTQTPSHQVTQMGQEVILRCVPISNHLYFYWYRQILGQKVEFLVSFYNNEISEKSEIFDDQFSVERPDGSNFTLKIRSTKLEDSAMYFCASSAGAVYGYTFGSGTRLTVV.

The chain couples TRBV7-2 to TRBJ1-2; a weak D match, TRBD1 (6 bases). V was shortened by 2 bases and J by 8 bases, with 18 bases between the two germline ends. Germline V gives CDR1 SGHTA, CDR2 FQGNSA. This CDR3 has 15 residues. The chain's CDR3 is CASSLTHRVVEGYTF. CDR3 bases: TGTGCCAGCAGCTTAACCCACAGGGTCGTCGAAGGCTACACCTTC. Full variable domain (missing parts from reference TRBV7-2 and TRBJ1-2): GAGVSQSPSNKVTEKGKDVELRCDPISGHTALYWYRQSLGQGLEFLIYFQGNSAPDKSGLPSDRFSAERTGGSVSTLTIQRTQQEDSAVYLCASSLTHRVVEGYTFGSGTRLTVV.

The V call is TRBV18, the J call TRBJ1-3, with D perhaps matching TRBD1 (5 bases). CDR3 length: 19 amino acids. In germline, CDR1 is KGHSH, CDR2 LQKENI. V lost 0 bases and J lost 0, with 18 bases in between. Written as DNA, the CDR3 is TGTGCCAGCTCACCACCTCGGGCTCCGGGGCCGGACTCTGGAAACACCATATATTTT. Translated: CASSPPRAPGPDSGNTIYF. The whole variable domain, remainder taken from reference TRBV18 and TRBJ1-3, is NAGVMQNPRHLVRRRGQEARLRCSPMKGHSHVYWYRQLPEEGLKFMVYLQKENIIDESGMPKERFSAEFPKEGPSILRIQQVVRGDSAAYFCASSPPRAPGPDSGNTIYFGEGSWLTVV.

The chain uses TRBV2 and TRBJ2-6; D may be TRBD1 (5 bases). The length of the CDR3 is 15 residues. Germline assignment: CDR1 SNHLY and CDR2 FYNNEI. With 5 bases removed from V and 3 bases from J, the gap between germline ends came to 11 bases. The CDR3 bases are TGTGCCAGCAGTTCTCAGGGTTTTGGGGCCAACGTCCTGACTTTC. Its translation is CASSSQGFGANVLTF.

This clone was counted once. J is TRBJ2-2 and V is TRBV5-1; tentative D call: TRBD1 (6 bases). CDR3 length: 19 residues. The V gene's germline CDR1 is SGHRS and CDR2 YFSETQ. V was clipped by 4 bases and J by 0 bases, with 22 bases between them. For the CDR3, the DNA is TGCGCCAGCAGCCTTTCGTACAGGGCTTCTTACGCGAACACCGGGGAGCTGTTTTTT. Translation gives CASSLSYRASYANTGELFF. The full variable domain, rest sourced from reference TRBV5-1 and TRBJ2-2, is KAGVTQTPRYLIKTRGQQVTLSCSPISGHRSVSWYQQTPGQGLQFLFEYFSETQRNKGNFPGRFSGRQFSNSRSEMNVSTLELGDSALYLCASSLSYRASYANTGELFFGEGSRLTVL.

On this clone: Other DNA sequences in the sample encode the same CDR3. J is TRBJ1-1 and V is TRBV5-1; D is uncertain. Germline V gene lookup returns CDR1 SGHRS and CDR2 YFSETQ. V lost 1 base and J lost 1, with 2 bases in between. The CDR3 covers 12 residues. CDR3: CASSLQNTEAFF. In DNA, the CDR3 is TGCGCCAGCAGCTTGCAGAACACTGAAGCTTTCTTT.

Only one count was recorded for this clone. The rearrangement joins TRBV28 to TRBJ2-7; no clear D gene. CDR3 length: 13 residues. Germline-derived CDR1 and CDR2 are MDHEN and SYDVKM. Trimming cost V 4 bases and J 2 bases, with 9 bases left between them. The CDR3 nucleotides read TGTGCCAGCAGTTCACAGAGTCCCTACGAGCAGTACTTC. Its translation: CASSSQSPYEQYF.

The chain combines TRBV19 with TRBJ1-2, with 8 bases lining up with TRBD1. Germline CDR1 and CDR2: LNHDA and SQIVND (reference sequence). V was pared by 2 bases and J by 3 bases, with 2 bases of the junction left unmatched. The CDR3 runs 14 residues. CDR3 region: CASSILGQDYGYTF. CDR3 nucleotides: TGTGCCAGTAGTATACTGGGACAGGACTATGGCTACACCTTC. Filled out from reference TRBV19 and TRBJ1-2, the complete variable domain reads DGGITQSPKYLFRKEGQNVTLSCEQNLNHDAMYWYRQDPGQGLRLIYYSQIVNDFQKGDIAEGYSVSREKKESFPLTVTSAQKNPTAFYLCASSILGQDYGYTFGSGTRLTVV.

The chain recombines TRBV4-1 with TRBJ2-7; 7 nucleotides line up with TRBD2. Trimming cost V 4 bases and J 0 bases; bases outside gene matches: 6. Germline V gene lookup returns CDR1 MGHRA and CDR2 YSYEKL. CDR3 length: 15 amino acids. The CDR3 reads CASSLLAGSSYEQYF. The CDR3 coding sequence is TGCGCCAGCAGCCTTTTAGCGGGTAGCTCCTACGAGCAGTACTTC.